The 8 T cell receptor beta chains below all came from one sample that was sequenced in a study of shared clonotypes between healthy human individuals (TCRdb year 2020). The library was made by the immunoSEQ multiplex PCR assay. TCRdb's version of the immuneACCESS table is confined to in-frame rearrangements and falls short of the full clone set. An unresolved V gene accounts for under half of the shortfall where checked; the remainder is of unknown origin. This sample lists 550,000 to 800,000 clones; about 74% were detected once. The ten largest clones represent about 1.8% of the sample. The sample comprised memory CD4+ T cells sorted from blood. Per the publication, the cell subset or site label means: CD45RA-negative fraction. The origin of the receptors is a woman in her 30s in good health.

The chain combines TRBV7-2 with TRBJ2-7; D remains unclear. Germline V gene data show CDR1 as SGHTA and CDR2 as FQGNSA. V dropped 3 bases and J dropped 6 bases, with 9 bases sitting between them. The CDR3 runs 12 residues. The CDR3 here is CASSFGGVEQYF. The DNA for the CDR3 is TGTGCCAGCAGCTTCGGTGGGGTCGAGCAGTACTTC.

This chain joins TRBV6-1 and TRBJ2-5, with D unclear. The CDR3 spans 13 residues. Trimming took off 0 bases at V and 5 bases at J, with 7 bases between the two ends. The germline V gene encodes CDR1 MNHNS and CDR2 SASEGT. This CDR3 is CASSEAGVETQYF. CDR3 in DNA: TGTGCCAGCAGTGAAGCTGGGGTGGAGACCCAGTACTTC.

The rearrangement joins TRBV25-1 to TRBJ2-7; 9 nucleotides align to TRBD2. The junction had 11 bases not matched to a gene; V was cut back by 8 bases and J by 6 bases. Germline V gene lookup returns CDR1 MGHDK and CDR2 SYGVNS. The CDR3 is 14 amino acids. The CDR3 DNA reads as TGTGCCAGCGGGGGGGTAGCGGGAGAGCTCGAGCAGTACTTC. This translates into CASGGVAGELEQYF.

The V gene is TRBV6-5, the J gene TRBJ2-5; TRBD2 might be the D (6 bases). This CDR3 has 13 residues. V dropped 6 bases and J dropped 11 bases, with 19 bases sitting between them. Germline V gene data show CDR1 as MNHEY and CDR2 as SVGAGI. CDR3 DNA sequence: TGTGCCAGCAGCAGGGACCACTCGGGGGAGCAGTACTTC. Residues: CASSRDHSGEQYF.

The rearrangement links TRBV7-7 to TRBJ2-7; a weak D match, TRBD1 (5 bases). Germline values: CDR1 SSHAT, CDR2 FNYEAQ (reference sequence). The CDR3 spans 13 residues. V gave up 5 bases and J gave up 6 bases, with 14 bases separating them. CDR3 sequence (DNA): TGTGCCAGCAGCGCCCGACAGACCGGCGAGCAGTACTTC. It yields the protein CASSARQTGEQYF.

The rearrangement links TRBV7-3 to TRBJ2-1, with 15 positions matching TRBD2. J was trimmed by 5 bases and V by 4 bases; bases with no gene match: 3. Per the germline V gene, CDR1 is SGHTA and CDR2 is FQGTGA. This CDR3 comprises 16 residues. The CDR3 loop is CASSSGLAGGHNEQFF. DNA for the CDR3: TGTGCCAGCAGCTCAGGACTAGCGGGAGGGCACAATGAGCAGTTCTTC.

The chain couples TRBV7-3 to TRBJ1-1, with 7 bases lining up with TRBD1. Germline V gene lookup returns CDR1 SGHTA and CDR2 FQGTGA. The junction had 4 bases not matched to a gene; V was cut back by 5 bases and J by 1 base. CDR3 length: 14 amino acids. The CDR3 DNA follows: TGTGCCAGCAGCCCACGACAGGGGAACACTGAAGCTTTCTTT. This codes for CASSPRQGNTEAFF. The full variable domain, rest sourced from reference TRBV7-3 and TRBJ1-1, is GAGVSQTPSNKVTEKGKYVELRCDPISGHTALYWYRQSLGQGPEFLIYFQGTGAADDSGLPNDRFFAVRPEGSVSTLKIQRTERGDSAVYLCASSPRQGNTEAFFGQGTRLTVV.

The chain uses TRBV2 and TRBJ1-4; TRBD1 is a possible D gene (5 bases). This CDR3 region has 16 residues. In germline, CDR1 is SNHLY, CDR2 FYNNEI. V lost 6 bases and J 7 bases, leaving 21 bases between the germline ends. This chain's CDR3 is CASRTRVGAWGEKLFF. CDR3 in DNA: TGTGCCAGCAGAACAAGGGTTGGGGCCTGGGGTGAAAAACTGTTTTTT.